This TCR beta chain is drawn from a study of a mutant IDH1 vaccine in newly diagnosed glioma (dated by TCRdb to about 2021). Concerning the study at large: Eight vaccinations were administered to patients in weeks 1, 3, 5, 7, 11, 15, 19 and 23, corresponding to visits V03 through V10. Vaccination was initiated 4-6 weeks after radiotherapy alone, or concurrently with temozolomide cycles in the chemotherapy-containing groups. Of the roughly 31 treated patients, 62.5% were male and 37.5% were female, and the mean age was approximately 37 years. Prior to enrollment, patients had been given standard therapy consisting of radiotherapy alone, temozolomide alone, or radiochemotherapy with temozolomide, with the combination given to most patients. Peripheral blood samples were drawn at six visits, namely V03 (baseline), V05, V07, V10, V12 and V13. Longitudinal TCRB deep sequencing was done for 25 to 30 treated patients, wherever samples were available for exploratory analyses. Broader findings and caveats from the paper: The authors noted that analyses of patient blood samples could not be reproduced because of sample limitations. Across multiple MHC alleles, vaccine-induced immune responses were seen in around 93% of patients. Pseudoprogression appeared unrelated to alterations in the top peripheral T cell clonotypes detected by TCRB sequencing. Selection of PBMC samples for TCRB deep sequencing was based on availability.

The method behind the library was the immunoSEQ multiplex PCR assay. Rearranged TCR beta chain sequences were amplified using the hsTCRB Kit according to the manufacturer's protocol. Sequencing of TCRB libraries was carried out on an Illumina MiSeq. In the original analysis: Demultiplexing, trimming and gene mapping were performed with the kit vendor's proprietary platform. As stored in TCRdb, this immuneACCESS dataset retains in-frame rearrangements with V and J assigned. A fraction of the clones does not appear; measured against another copy, unresolved V genes explain less than half of the discrepancy, and the remainder lacks a known reason. V, J and clone size were drawn from that table, and D and trimming were deduced from the DNA. The sample contains around 60,000 clones, roughly 81% of them found a single time. Roughly 4% of the sample lies in the top ten. As regards this clone: Its antigen specificity is not known. Base qualities are not at hand, and no much larger clone is one base apart.

What the time point label conveys for this sample: week 23, last vaccination. Every vaccine dose consisted of 300 ug of a 20-mer mutant IDH1 peptide in Montanide, administered subcutaneously together with topical imiquimod. Donors had newly diagnosed WHO grade 3 or 4 IDH1-mutant astrocytomas with loss of nuclear ATRX. The samples were drawn from NOA16, a multicentre, single-arm, open-label phase I trial in Germany that tested a mutant IDH1 peptide vaccine in humans for the first time. Genomic DNA for TCRB sequencing was extracted from EDTA blood using the DNeasy Blood and Tissue Kit. From cysteine to phenylalanine, the CDR3 is 20 amino acids long. Only the CDR3 region is kept as DNA, spanning 60 bases read in frame from base 1. V and J lose 3 bases and 0 bases, and a span of 23 bases separates them. The germline V gene encodes CDR1 KGHSH and CDR2 LQKENI.

This sequence originates from a man aged 25 to 40 with glioma. Sequences were derived from PBMCs, sampled from a glioma patient whose treatment included an IDH1 peptide vaccine. The V and J genes are TRBV18 and TRBJ1-4; no D gene call is confident. This receptor carries the CDR3 CASSPRGRPDRDPTNEKLFF. The nucleotide sequence is TGTGCCAGCTCACCCCGAGGGAGGCCCGACCGGGATCCAACTAATGAAAAACTGTTTTTT.